The next 2 T cell receptor beta chains were all read from a single sample in a study of HIV-infected patients and healthy controls. All unsorted peripheral T cells were captured because whole blood was used without fractionation. Approximately 510 ng RNA was reverse transcribed with alpha and beta constant-region primers. Using multiplexing indices, alpha and beta chain libraries were generated apart by chain-specific third strand synthesis. Using its own MiXCR run on the 5' RACE reads, TCRdb lists one record per CDR3 protein. The sample lists about 18,000 distinct CDR3 sequences; approximately 10% were seen once. Sequenced sample: blood. The receptors derive from an adult in good health.

There are many counts of this clonotype. The J gene is TRBJ2-1, the V gene TRBV3-1, with TRBD2 identical over 8 bases. V was clipped by 1 base and J by 1 base; unmatched bases: 3. CDR3 length: 16 amino acids. Germline CDR1 is LGHDT and CDR2 is YNNKEL (reference sequence). The CDR3 DNA is TGTGCCAGCAGCCAAGCAGCGGGGGCTTCCTACAATGAGCAGTTCTTC. Its protein is CASSQAAGASYNEQFF.

This clonotype was seen ten or more times. The chain links TRBV7-9 to TRBJ2-3; weak D call: TRBD2 (6 bases). Germline CDR1 SEHNR, CDR2 FQNEAQ (reference sequence). This CDR3 spans 15 amino acids. The V and J ends lost 5 bases and 1 base respectively, with 13 bases between them. The DNA of the CDR3 is TGTGCCAGCAGCCCCCGGAGGGGTCGCACAGATACGCAGTATTTT. Translated, it gives CASSPRRGRTDTQYF.